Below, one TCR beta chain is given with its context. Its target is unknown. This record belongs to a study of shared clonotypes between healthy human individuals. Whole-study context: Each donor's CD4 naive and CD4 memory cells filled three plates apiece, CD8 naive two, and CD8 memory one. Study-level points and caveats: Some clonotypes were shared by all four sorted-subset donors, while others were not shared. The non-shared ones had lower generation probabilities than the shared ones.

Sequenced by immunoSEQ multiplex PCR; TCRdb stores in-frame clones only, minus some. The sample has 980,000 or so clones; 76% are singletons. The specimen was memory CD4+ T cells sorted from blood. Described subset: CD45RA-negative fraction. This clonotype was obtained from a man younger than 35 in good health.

CDR3 nucleotide sequence: TGTGCCAGCAGTTCCGAATATGAGCAGTTCTTC. Protein: CASSSEYEQFF. The chain employs TRBV28 and TRBJ2-1; D not resolved. V was pared by 4 bases and J by 8 bases, with 6 bases between. The germline V gene has CDR1 MDHEN and CDR2 SYDVKM. The CDR3 loop spans 11 amino acids.